A single sample is the source of the 4 T cell receptor beta chains below, sequenced in a study of CD8 T cells in ankylosing spondylitis. Findings of the study overall: There was a TCR beta motif, made of fewer than 10 highly homologous variants, that appeared characteristic of ankylosing spondylitis blood.

TCRdb fed the 5' RACE reads into MiXCR, producing one record per CDR3 protein. The table lists approximately 550,000 distinct CDR3 sequences, about an eighth of them singletons. No antigen is known for these receptors. The sequenced sample consisted of blood, either unsorted or a sorted T cell fraction (not recorded which). These receptors came from a male donor with ankylosing spondylitis.

The chain employs TRBV12-3 or TRBV12-4 and TRBJ2-3; D ambiguous. The CDR3 covers 14 residues. V shed 7 bases and J shed 2 bases, with 13 bases lying between them. The CDR3 loop reads CASTDRGPTDTQYF. Here the CDR3 DNA reads TGTGCCAGCACCGACCGTGGTCCCACAGATACGCAGTATTTT.

The V gene is TRBV7-9, the J gene TRBJ2-7; possibly TRBD2 for D (7 bases). CDR3 length: 16 residues. CDR1 SEHNR and CDR2 FQNEAQ come from the germline V gene (reference sequence). V gave up 1 base and J gave up 5 bases, with 18 bases separating them. The CDR3 nucleotides read TGTGCCAGCAGCTTAGTAGGGGGGGGGTCCCGCGACGAGCAGTACTTC. Translating it yields CASSLVGGGSRDEQYF.

This sequence joins TRBV29-1 and TRBJ2-3, with 8 bases that match TRBD2. The CDR3 is made up of 14 amino acids. Germline trimming cut 2 bases from V and 3 bases from J; bases unmatched to any gene: 4. Germline V gene sequence: CDR1 SQVTM, CDR2 ANQGSEA. The DNA for the CDR3 is TGCAGCGTTGAAAGTCGGGAGGGTACAGATACGCAGTATTTT. Amino acids: CSVESREGTDTQYF.

This clonotype was observed at least ten times. The rearrangement uses TRBV12-3 or TRBV12-4 and TRBJ2-3; TRBD2 agrees at 8 bases. This CDR3 has 14 amino acids. V dropped 6 bases and J dropped 0; count of bases not matched to a gene: 2. CDR3 sequence: CASSTSGSTDTQYF. As DNA, the CDR3 is TGTGCCAGCAGCACTAGCGGTAGCACAGATACGCAGTATTTT.